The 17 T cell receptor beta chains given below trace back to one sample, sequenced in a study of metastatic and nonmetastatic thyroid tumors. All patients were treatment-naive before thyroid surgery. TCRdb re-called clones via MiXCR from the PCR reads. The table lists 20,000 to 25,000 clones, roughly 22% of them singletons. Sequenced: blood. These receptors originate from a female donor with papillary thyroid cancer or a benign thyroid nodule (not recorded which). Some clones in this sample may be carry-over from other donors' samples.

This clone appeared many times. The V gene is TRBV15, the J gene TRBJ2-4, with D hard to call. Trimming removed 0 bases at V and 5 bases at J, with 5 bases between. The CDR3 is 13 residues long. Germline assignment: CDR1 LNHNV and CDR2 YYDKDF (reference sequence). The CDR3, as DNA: TGTGCCACCAGCAGAGAACGGCAAAACATTCAGTACTTC. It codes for CATSRERQNIQYF.

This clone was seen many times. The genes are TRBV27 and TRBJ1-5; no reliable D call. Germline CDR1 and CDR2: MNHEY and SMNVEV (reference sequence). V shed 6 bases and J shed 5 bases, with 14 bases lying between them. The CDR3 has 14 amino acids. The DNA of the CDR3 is TGTGCCAGCAGAACAAACTTCGTCGATCAGCCCCAGCATTTT. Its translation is CASRTNFVDQPQHF.

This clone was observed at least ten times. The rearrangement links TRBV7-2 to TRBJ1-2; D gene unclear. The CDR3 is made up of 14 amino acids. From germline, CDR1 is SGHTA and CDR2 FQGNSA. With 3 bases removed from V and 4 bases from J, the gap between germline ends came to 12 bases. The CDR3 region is CASSFAGITYGYTF. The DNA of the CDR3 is TGTGCCAGCAGCTTTGCGGGAATAACCTATGGCTACACCTTC.

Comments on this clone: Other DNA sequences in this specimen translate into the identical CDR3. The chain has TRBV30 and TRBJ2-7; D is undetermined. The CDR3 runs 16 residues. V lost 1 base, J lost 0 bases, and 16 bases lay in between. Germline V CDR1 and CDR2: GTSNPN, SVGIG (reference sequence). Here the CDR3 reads CAWSALDGKSSYEQYF. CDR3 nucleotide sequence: TGTGCCTGGAGTGCTTTGGACGGCAAAAGCTCCTACGAGCAGTACTTC.

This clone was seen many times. The CDR3 DNA follows: TGCAGTGCTAGGAAAGGACGGGCAGAGACCCAGTACTTC. This sequence encodes CSARKGRAETQYF. The chain has TRBV20-1 and TRBJ2-5; no clear D. CDR1 and CDR2 (germline): DFQATT, SNEGSKA (reference sequence). The CDR3 has 13 amino acids. Between the trimmed V and J ends, which lost 3 bases and 4 bases, there was a span of 12 bases.

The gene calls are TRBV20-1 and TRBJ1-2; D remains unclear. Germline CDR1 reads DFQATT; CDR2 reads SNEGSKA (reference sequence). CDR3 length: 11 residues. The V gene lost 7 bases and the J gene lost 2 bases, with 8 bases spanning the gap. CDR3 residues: CSGVGNYGYTF. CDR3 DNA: TGCAGTGGAGTTGGCAACTATGGCTACACCTTC.

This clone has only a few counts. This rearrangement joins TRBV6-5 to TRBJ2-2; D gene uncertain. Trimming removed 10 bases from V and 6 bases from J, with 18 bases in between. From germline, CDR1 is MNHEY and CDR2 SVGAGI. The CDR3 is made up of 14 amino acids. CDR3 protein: CAIISVRAAGELFF. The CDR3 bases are TGTGCCATCATTTCAGTCCGGGCCGCCGGGGAGCTGTTTTTT.

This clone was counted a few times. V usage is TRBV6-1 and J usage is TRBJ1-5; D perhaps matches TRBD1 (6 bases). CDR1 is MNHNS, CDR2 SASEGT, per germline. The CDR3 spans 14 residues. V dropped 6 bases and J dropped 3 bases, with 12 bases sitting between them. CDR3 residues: CASSPTGNNQPQHF. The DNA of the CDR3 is TGTGCCAGCAGCCCGACAGGAAACAATCAGCCCCAGCATTTT.

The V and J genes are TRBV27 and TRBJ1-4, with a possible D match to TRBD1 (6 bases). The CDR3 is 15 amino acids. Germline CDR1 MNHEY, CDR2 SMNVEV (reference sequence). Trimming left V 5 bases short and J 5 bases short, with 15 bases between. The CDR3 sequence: CASSPLGGPNEKLFF. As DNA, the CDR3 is TGTGCCAGCAGTCCCCTGGGGGGGCCAAATGAAAAACTGTTTTTT.

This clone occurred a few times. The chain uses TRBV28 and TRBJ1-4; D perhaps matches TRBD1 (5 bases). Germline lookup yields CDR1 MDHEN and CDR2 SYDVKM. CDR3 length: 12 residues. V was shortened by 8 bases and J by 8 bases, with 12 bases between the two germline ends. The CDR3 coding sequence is TGTGCCAGCCGACAGTTTGGGGAAAAACTGTTTTTT. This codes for CASRQFGEKLFF.

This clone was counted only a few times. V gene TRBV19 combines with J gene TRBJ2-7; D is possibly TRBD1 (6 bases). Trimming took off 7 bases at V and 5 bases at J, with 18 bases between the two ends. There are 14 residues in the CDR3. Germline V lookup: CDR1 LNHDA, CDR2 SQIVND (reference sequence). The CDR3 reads CASNPPDRPHEQYF. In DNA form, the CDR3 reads TGTGCCAGTAACCCCCCCGACAGGCCCCACGAGCAGTACTTC.

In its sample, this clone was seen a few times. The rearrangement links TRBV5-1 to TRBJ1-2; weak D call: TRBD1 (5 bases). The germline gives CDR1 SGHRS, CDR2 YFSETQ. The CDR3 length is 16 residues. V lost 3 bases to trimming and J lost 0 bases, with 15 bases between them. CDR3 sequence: CASSYTPGTTNYGYTF. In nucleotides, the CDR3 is TGCGCCAGCAGCTACACCCCAGGGACCACTAACTATGGCTACACCTTC.

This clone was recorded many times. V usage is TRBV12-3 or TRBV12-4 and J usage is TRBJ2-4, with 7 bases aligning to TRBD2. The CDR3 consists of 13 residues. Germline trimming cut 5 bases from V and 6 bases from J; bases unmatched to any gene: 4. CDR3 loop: CASSRTRGNIQYF. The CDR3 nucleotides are TGTGCCAGCAGTCGGACTAGGGGAAACATTCAGTACTTC.

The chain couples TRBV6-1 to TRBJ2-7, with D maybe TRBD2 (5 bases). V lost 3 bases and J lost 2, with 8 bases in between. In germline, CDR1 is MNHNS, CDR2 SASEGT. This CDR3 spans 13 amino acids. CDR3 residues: CASSERGPYEQYF. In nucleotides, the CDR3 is TGTGCCAGCAGTGAGCGAGGGCCCTACGAGCAGTACTTC.

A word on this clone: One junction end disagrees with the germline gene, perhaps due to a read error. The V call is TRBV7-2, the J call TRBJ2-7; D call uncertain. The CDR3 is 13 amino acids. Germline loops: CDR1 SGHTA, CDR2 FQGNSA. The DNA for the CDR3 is TGTGCCATCAGCCTAGGTCGCGGCTATGAGCAGTACTTC. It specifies CAISLGRGYEQYF.

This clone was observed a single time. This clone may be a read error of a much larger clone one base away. The chain's CDR3 is CSSDADSPSTDTQYF. CDR3 nucleotides: TGTTCCAGCGACGCGGACAGTCCTAGCACAGATACGCAGTATTTT. The chain has TRBV11-2 and TRBJ2-3; D is perhaps TRBD1 (6 bases). CDR3 length: 15 residues. Looked up from germline, CDR1 is SGHAT and CDR2 is FQNNGV. Full variable domain (remainder filled in from reference TRBV11-2 and TRBJ2-3): EAGVAQSPRYKIIEKRQSVAFWCNPISGHATLYWYQQILGQGPKLLIQFQNNGVVDDSQLPKDRFSAERLKGVDSTLKIQPAKLEDSAVYLCSSDADSPSTDTQYFGPGTRLTVL.

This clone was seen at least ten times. CDR3 amino acids: CASSSKAGRENIQYF. CDR3 nucleotide sequence: TGCGCCAGCAGCTCCAAGGCGGGGAGGGAAAACATTCAGTACTTC. The chain has TRBV5-1 and TRBJ2-4; 7 nucleotides match TRBD2. With V trimmed by 3 bases and J by 5 bases, 8 bases remained unmatched. The CDR3 sequence is 15 residues long. CDR1 is SGHRS, CDR2 YFSETQ, per germline.